The 9 T cell receptor beta chains presented below share a single source sample, sequenced in a study of T-cell memory formation after mild COVID-19. TCRdb reprocessed the 5' RACE reads via MiXCR and lists one record per CDR3 protein. This sample has tens of thousands of distinct CDR3 sequences, with about 16% found just once. Material: PBMCs or a T cell subset sorted from them (not recorded which). The receptors were sampled from a young man who had mild COVID-19 (a few samples of this study predate the infection). Cell type and time point are not known.

This clonotype was counted only a few times. The chain is built from TRBV7-2 and TRBJ2-5, with TRBD1 identical over 9 bases. CDR1 is SGHTA, CDR2 FQGNSA, per germline. The V and J ends lost 3 bases and 7 bases, in that order; junction bases with no gene match: 12. The CDR3 has 16 amino acids. The CDR3 region is CASSFNFLGQGSTQYF. The CDR3 DNA is TGTGCCAGCAGCTTTAACTTCCTGGGACAGGGATCGACCCAGTACTTC. The full variable domain, its missing parts supplied by reference TRBV7-2 and TRBJ2-5, is GAGVSQSPSNKVTEKGKDVELRCDPISGHTALYWYRQSLGQGLEFLIYFQGNSAPDKSGLPSDRFSAERTGGSVSTLTIQRTQQEDSAVYLCASSFNFLGQGSTQYFGPGTRLLVL.

This clonotype has just a few counts. The genes are TRBV27 and TRBJ2-7, with D possibly TRBD1 on 6 matching bases. This CDR3 spans 14 amino acids. With 7 bases removed from V and 0 bases from J, the gap between germline ends came to 13 bases. Germline CDR1 is MNHEY and CDR2 is SMNVEV (reference sequence). CDR3 loop: CASTSYRDSYEQYF. CDR3 nucleotide sequence: TGTGCCAGCACCTCATACAGGGACTCCTACGAGCAGTACTTC.

The rearrangement links TRBV12-3 or TRBV12-4 to TRBJ2-1; TRBD1 might be the D (6 bases). Trimming removed 5 bases at V and 6 bases at J, with 23 bases between. The CDR3 totals 17 residues. DNA of the CDR3: TGTGCCAGCAGTGTAACCGCCGGGACAATCGTTTCCAATGAGCAGTTCTTC. This encodes CASSVTAGTIVSNEQFF.

This rearrangement joins TRBV29-1 to TRBJ1-1; a possible D gene is TRBD1 (5 bases). The germline CDR1 and CDR2 sequences are SQVTM and ANQGSEA. The CDR3 loop spans 13 amino acids. V gave up 6 bases and J gave up 2 bases, with 13 bases separating them. The CDR3 spells CSVRGGSNTEAFF. The DNA for the CDR3 is TGCAGCGTCCGGGGGGGTAGTAACACTGAAGCTTTCTTT.

This clonotype was observed a few times. The V and J genes are TRBV7-9 and TRBJ2-3, with 8 nucleotides matching TRBD1. Germline lookup yields CDR1 SEHNR and CDR2 FQNEAQ (reference sequence). The CDR3 runs 15 residues. With V trimmed by 4 bases and J by 0 bases, 3 bases remained unmatched. DNA of the CDR3: TGTGCCAGCAGCTACCGACAGGGGAGCACAGATACGCAGTATTTT. Encoded protein: CASSYRQGSTDTQYF.

The chain carries TRBV7-8 and TRBJ2-7; TRBD1 or TRBD2 may be the D gene (5 bases each). This CDR3 has 15 residues. The germline V gene has CDR1 SGHVS and CDR2 FQNEAQ. The ends were cut back, 4 bases at V and 0 bases at J, with 13 bases in the middle. CDR3 amino acids: CASSSRGPSSYEQYV. For the CDR3, the DNA is TGTGCCAGCAGCTCCCGGGGACCGAGCTCCTACGAGCAGTACGTC.

This clonotype was detected a few times. V gene TRBV20-1 combines with J gene TRBJ1-3; D ambiguous. The CDR3 consists of 16 residues. Germline V gene sequence: CDR1 DFQATT, CDR2 SNEGSKA (reference sequence). The ends were cut back, 0 bases at V and 0 bases at J, with 12 bases in the middle. CDR3 coding DNA: TGCAGTGCTAGAGATTTAGGGCAGTTCTCTGGAAACACCATATATTTT. This encodes CSARDLGQFSGNTIYF.

In this sample, this clonotype turned up a few times. The J gene is TRBJ1-2, the V gene TRBV5-4; TRBD1 might be the D (5 bases). The germline V and J ends were trimmed by 3 bases and 0 bases, with 9 bases remaining between them. The CDR3 contains 14 residues. Looked up from germline, CDR1 is SGHNT and CDR2 is YYREEE (reference sequence). CDR3 sequence: CASSYGHSNYGYTF. CDR3 nucleotide sequence: TGTGCCAGCAGCTACGGACACTCTAACTATGGCTACACCTTC.

The chain employs TRBV4-2 and TRBJ2-5; 7 bases line up with TRBD2. CDR3 length equals 16 residues. Per the germline V gene, CDR1 is LGHNA and CDR2 is YNFKEQ. J gave up 2 bases and V 0 bases, and 6 bases lay outside the gene matches. The CDR3 DNA sequence: TGTGCCAGCAGCCAAGATTTGGCGGGGGATCAAGAGACCCAGTACTTC. Translated, it gives CASSQDLAGDQETQYF.